These 5 T cell receptor beta chains were sequenced from one sample in a study of shared clonotypes between healthy human individuals. Sequencing was performed with immunoSEQ multiplex PCR; in TCRdb, only in-frame clones are kept and a portion is missing. The sample contains 2 million to 2.5 million clones, around 90% of which appear only once. The sequenced material came from naive CD4+ T cells from PBMCs. The subset here: CD45RA+ positively selected. The receptors stem from a man in his late teens or twenties in good health. Some clones in this sample may be carry-over from other donors' samples.

This chain joins TRBV19 and TRBJ2-3; TRBD2 aligns across 14 bases. This CDR3 contains 15 residues. J was trimmed by 6 bases and V by 9 bases; bases with no gene match: 8. The germline V gene has CDR1 LNHDA and CDR2 SQIVND (reference sequence). The CDR3: CASDRGTSGGDTQYF. CDR3 sequence (DNA): TGTGCCAGCGACCGCGGGACTAGCGGGGGTGATACGCAGTATTTT.

This clone appeared once. The rearrangement links TRBV11-2 to TRBJ2-7; TRBD2 matches at 10 bases. The junction had 9 bases not matched to a gene; V was cut back by 4 bases and J by 9 bases. Germline V lookup: CDR1 SGHAT, CDR2 FQNNGV. The CDR3 is made up of 14 amino acids. For the CDR3, the DNA is TGTGCCAGCAGCTCCCTAGCGGGAGAGGCGGCGCAGTACTTC. Translating it yields CASSSLAGEAAQYF. The whole variable domain, filled in from reference TRBV11-2 and TRBJ2-7, reads EAGVAQSPRYKIIEKRQSVAFWCNPISGHATLYWYQQILGQGPKLLIQFQNNGVVDDSQLPKDRFSAERLKGVDSTLKIQPAKLEDSAVYLCASSSLAGEAAQYFGPGTRLTVT.

J is TRBJ2-2 and V is TRBV5-1; 8 bases are shared with TRBD2. The CDR3 runs 19 residues. V shed 0 bases, J shed 4 bases, and the junction held 14 bases outside the gene matches. Germline V lookup: CDR1 SGHRS, CDR2 YFSETQ. For the CDR3, the DNA is TGCGCCAGCAGCTTGGATCCAGCGGGAGCCCTATCGGGCACCGGGGAGCTGTTTTTT. This gives the protein CASSLDPAGALSGTGELFF. Full variable domain (missing parts from reference TRBV5-1 and TRBJ2-2): KAGVTQTPRYLIKTRGQQVTLSCSPISGHRSVSWYQQTPGQGLQFLFEYFSETQRNKGNFPGRFSGRQFSNSRSEMNVSTLELGDSALYLCASSLDPAGALSGTGELFFGEGSRLTVL.

The chain carries TRBV19 and TRBJ2-7, with D possibly matching TRBD2 (5 bases). The CDR3 covers 15 residues. V was clipped by 3 bases and J by 1 base, with 13 bases between them. Germline lookup yields CDR1 LNHDA and CDR2 SQIVND (reference sequence). The CDR3, as DNA: TGTGCCAGTAGTATTCGGGGTACCCAATCCTACGAGCAGTACTTC. It translates to CASSIRGTQSYEQYF.

J is TRBJ1-2 and V is TRBV19; D may be TRBD1 (6 bases). Trimming cost V 6 bases and J 3 bases, with 17 bases left between them. Germline values: CDR1 LNHDA, CDR2 SQIVND (reference sequence). This CDR3 is 15 amino acids long. The CDR3 nucleotides read TGTGCCAGTAGCGCCGGGGGCGCCTTTTACTATGGCTACACCTTC. Translated: CASSAGGAFYYGYTF.